Listed below are T cell receptor beta chains from one sample, sequenced in a study of vaccination and CD4 T cells after COVID-19. These TCRs' antigens remain unknown. MiXCR was run by TCRdb on the PCR reads, yielding one entry per CDR3 protein. The data contain about 23,000 distinct CDR3 sequences, around 45% of them singletons. The specimen comprised CD4+ T cells from blood, cultured in vitro, sampled before SARS-CoV-2 vaccination. Receptors were obtained from a human donor who received a COVID-19 vaccine. The CDR3 runs from the conserved cysteine through the conserved F or W. The order of the fields is J gene, CDR3 length, clone size, D gene, V gene, CDR3 protein, CDR3 DNA. D genes are given only for firm matches. Clone size is not always given. Where it is, it says once, few, many or a class for expanded clones.

j_call: TRBJ2-1
cdr3_length: 14
clone_size: NA
d_call: NA
v_call: TRBV10-3
cdr3_aa: CAISEQAVGNEQFF
cdr3_nt: TGTGCCATCAGTGAGCAGGCCGTTGGGAATGAGCAGTTCTTC

j_call: TRBJ2-7
cdr3_length: 14
clone_size: NA
d_call: NA
v_call: TRBV7-8
cdr3_aa: CASSLDREIDEQYF
cdr3_nt: TGTGCCAGCAGCTTAGACAGGGAAATTGACGAGCAGTACTTC

j_call: TRBJ2-2
cdr3_length: 14
clone_size: NA
d_call: NA
v_call: TRBV6-1
cdr3_aa: CAGRNQGNTGELFF
cdr3_nt: TGTGCCGGCAGGAACCAGGGTAACACCGGGGAGCTGTTTTTT

j_call: TRBJ1-1
cdr3_length: 13
clone_size: NA
d_call: NA
v_call: TRBV6-4
cdr3_aa: CASSRDRNTEAFF
cdr3_nt: TGTGCCAGCTCACGGGACCGCAACACTGAAGCTTTCTTT

j_call: TRBJ2-6
cdr3_length: 15
clone_size: few
d_call: NA
v_call: TRBV7-9
cdr3_aa: CASSSPGSGANVLTF
cdr3_nt: TGTGCCAGCAGCTCACCAGGCTCTGGGGCCAACGTCCTGACTTTC

j_call: TRBJ1-6
cdr3_length: 14
clone_size: NA
d_call: NA
v_call: TRBV29-1
cdr3_aa: CSVVSQGLNSPLHF
cdr3_nt: TGCAGCGTTGTTTCGCAGGGGTTAAATTCACCCCTCCACTTT

j_call: TRBJ2-2
cdr3_length: 12
clone_size: NA
d_call: NA
v_call: TRBV6-1
cdr3_aa: CASSRSNGELFF
cdr3_nt: TGTGCCAGCAGTCGGTCAAACGGGGAGCTGTTTTTT

j_call: TRBJ2-5
cdr3_length: 12
clone_size: few
d_call: NA
v_call: TRBV10-2
cdr3_aa: CASSPTGETQYF
cdr3_nt: TGCGCCAGCAGCCCCACCGGAGAGACCCAGTACTTC

j_call: TRBJ1-3
cdr3_length: 15
clone_size: NA
d_call: NA
v_call: TRBV7-9
cdr3_aa: CASSPIWGSGNTIYF
cdr3_nt: TGTGCCAGCAGCCCTATTTGGGGTTCTGGAAACACCATATATTTT

j_call: TRBJ1-5
cdr3_length: 15
clone_size: NA
d_call: NA
v_call: TRBV6-1
cdr3_aa: CASRRTGSSNQPQHF
cdr3_nt: TGTGCCAGCAGACGTACCGGGTCCTCCAATCAGCCCCAGCATTTT

j_call: TRBJ2-3
cdr3_length: 19
clone_size: few
d_call: TRBD2
v_call: TRBV7-9
cdr3_aa: CASSTRRGGESTATDTQYF
cdr3_nt: TGTGCCAGCAGCACTCGGCGGGGGGGCGAGTCTACAGCAACAGATACGCAGTATTTT

j_call: TRBJ2-7
cdr3_length: 15
clone_size: NA
d_call: TRBD1
v_call: TRBV10-3
cdr3_aa: CAIRSGTGISYEQYF
cdr3_nt: TGTGCCATCAGATCCGGGACAGGGATTTCCTACGAGCAGTACTTC

j_call: TRBJ1-5
cdr3_length: 15
clone_size: NA
d_call: TRBD1
v_call: TRBV6-1
cdr3_aa: CASTRQGYSNQPQHF
cdr3_nt: TGTGCCAGCACCAGACAGGGTTATAGCAATCAGCCCCAGCATTTT

j_call: TRBJ2-3
cdr3_length: 15
clone_size: few
d_call: TRBD1
v_call: TRBV12-3/TRBV12-4
cdr3_aa: CASSPGTERTDTQYF
cdr3_nt: TGTGCCAGCAGTCCAGGGACAGAACGGACAGATACGCAGTATTTT

j_call: TRBJ1-2
cdr3_length: 14
clone_size: NA
d_call: TRBD1
v_call: TRBV9
cdr3_aa: CASSVQTGSSGYTF
cdr3_nt: TGTGCCAGCAGCGTCCAGACAGGGAGTTCTGGCTACACCTTC

j_call: TRBJ1-1
cdr3_length: 13
clone_size: few
d_call: NA
v_call: TRBV12-3/TRBV12-4
cdr3_aa: CASSTTSGTAAFF
cdr3_nt: TGTGCCAGCAGTACAACCTCCGGGACGGCAGCTTTCTTT

j_call: TRBJ1-5
cdr3_length: 19
clone_size: few
d_call: TRBD1
v_call: TRBV20-1
cdr3_aa: CSARKERDRGFYSNQPQHF
cdr3_nt: TGCAGTGCTAGAAAAGAACGGGACAGGGGCTTTTATAGCAATCAGCCCCAGCATTTT

j_call: TRBJ1-1
cdr3_length: 16
clone_size: NA
d_call: NA
v_call: TRBV5-1
cdr3_aa: CASSFSKGRANTEAFF
cdr3_nt: TGCGCCAGCAGCTTCTCCAAAGGGAGAGCCAACACTGAAGCTTTCTTT

j_call: TRBJ2-3
cdr3_length: 16
clone_size: few
d_call: TRBD1
v_call: TRBV19
cdr3_aa: CASSITGQGFPDTQYF
cdr3_nt: TGTGCCAGTAGTATCACGGGACAGGGTTTCCCAGATACGCAGTATTTT

j_call: TRBJ2-7
cdr3_length: 12
clone_size: NA
d_call: TRBD2
v_call: TRBV7-8
cdr3_aa: CASSHAGDEQYF
cdr3_nt: TGTGCCAGCAGCCATGCGGGGGACGAGCAGTACTTC

j_call: TRBJ1-1
cdr3_length: 15
clone_size: once
d_call: NA
v_call: TRBV5-1
cdr3_aa: CASSPRGGGNTEAFF
cdr3_nt: TGCGCCAGCAGCCCTAGGGGGGGAGGGAACACTGAAGCTTTCTTT

j_call: TRBJ2-5
cdr3_length: 12
clone_size: medium-sized
d_call: TRBD2
v_call: TRBV7-9
cdr3_aa: CASSTGLVAQYF
cdr3_nt: TGTGCCAGCAGCACCGGACTAGTGGCCCAGTACTTC

j_call: TRBJ2-7
cdr3_length: 12
clone_size: NA
d_call: NA
v_call: TRBV6-2/TRBV6-3
cdr3_aa: CASSLGGYEQYF
cdr3_nt: TGTGCCAGCAGTCTGGGGGGTTACGAGCAGTACTTC

j_call: TRBJ2-4
cdr3_length: 17
clone_size: few
d_call: NA
v_call: TRBV20-1
cdr3_aa: CSATSTGGYGTKNIQYF
cdr3_nt: TGCAGTGCTACTTCGACTGGGGGGTATGGGACCAAAAACATTCAGTACTTC

j_call: TRBJ2-2
cdr3_length: 13
clone_size: few
d_call: NA
v_call: TRBV7-7
cdr3_aa: CASSSPNTGELFF
cdr3_nt: TGTGCCAGCAGCTCTCCGAACACCGGGGAGCTGTTTTTT

j_call: TRBJ2-3
cdr3_length: 17
clone_size: NA
d_call: NA
v_call: TRBV7-8
cdr3_aa: CASSLSPPPVPTDTQYF
cdr3_nt: TGTGCCAGCAGCTTAAGCCCTCCCCCTGTCCCCACAGATACGCAGTATTTT

j_call: TRBJ1-2
cdr3_length: 13
clone_size: few
d_call: TRBD1
v_call: TRBV6-1
cdr3_aa: CASRRQGAGGYTF
cdr3_nt: TGTGCCAGCAGGCGACAGGGGGCGGGAGGCTACACCTTC

j_call: TRBJ1-2
cdr3_length: 12
clone_size: few
d_call: NA
v_call: TRBV10-1
cdr3_aa: CASSDTERGYTF
cdr3_nt: TGCGCCAGCAGTGACACCGAAAGGGGCTACACCTTC

j_call: TRBJ1-2
cdr3_length: 13
clone_size: NA
d_call: NA
v_call: TRBV6-1
cdr3_aa: CASSEFGPGGYTF
cdr3_nt: TGTGCCAGCAGTGAATTCGGACCGGGAGGCTACACCTTC

j_call: TRBJ1-1
cdr3_length: 14
clone_size: once
d_call: NA
v_call: TRBV12-3/TRBV12-4
cdr3_aa: CASSRLGGNTEAFF
cdr3_nt: TGTGCCAGCAGTCGCCTTGGGGGGAACACTGAAGCTTTCTTT

j_call: TRBJ2-7
cdr3_length: 15
clone_size: NA
d_call: NA
v_call: TRBV7-2
cdr3_aa: CASSWRGQGGDEQYF
cdr3_nt: TGTGCCAGCAGCTGGCGCGGACAGGGAGGGGACGAGCAGTACTTC

j_call: TRBJ1-2
cdr3_length: 14
clone_size: few
d_call: TRBD1
v_call: TRBV19
cdr3_aa: CASRVTGGESSYTF
cdr3_nt: TGTGCCAGTAGGGTAACAGGGGGCGAAAGTAGCTACACCTTC

j_call: TRBJ1-1
cdr3_length: 13
clone_size: NA
d_call: NA
v_call: TRBV7-9
cdr3_aa: CASSLVGDTEAFF
cdr3_nt: TGTGCCAGCAGCTTGGTGGGGGATACTGAAGCTTTCTTT

j_call: TRBJ2-5
cdr3_length: 14
clone_size: NA
d_call: TRBD2
v_call: TRBV19
cdr3_aa: CASSVSSGEETQYF
cdr3_nt: TGTGCCAGTAGTGTGTCTAGCGGGGAAGAGACCCAGTACTTC

j_call: TRBJ2-3
cdr3_length: 13
clone_size: NA
d_call: NA
v_call: TRBV6-1
cdr3_aa: CASNGGHTDTQYF
cdr3_nt: TGTGCCAGCAACGGGGGACACACAGATACGCAGTATTTT

j_call: TRBJ1-5
cdr3_length: 13
clone_size: few
d_call: NA
v_call: TRBV20-1
cdr3_aa: CSARDRPGSPQHF
cdr3_nt: TGCAGTGCTAGAGATCGACCAGGATCGCCCCAGCATTTT

j_call: TRBJ2-3
cdr3_length: 15
clone_size: few
d_call: TRBD1
v_call: TRBV6-5
cdr3_aa: CASSYTRQGTDTQYF
cdr3_nt: TGTGCCAGCAGTTATACCCGACAGGGGACAGATACGCAGTATTTT